This T cell receptor (beta chain) emerged from a study of T cell responses to AZD1222 COVID-19 vaccine. CDR3 size: 15 residues. Germline CDR1 reads LNHDA; CDR2 reads SQIVND (reference sequence). With 5 bases removed from V and 0 bases from J, the gap between germline ends came to 14 bases. Assay used: immunoSEQ multiplex PCR; TCRdb lists only in-frame clones, some missing. The table has about 120,000 clones, roughly 92% seen once. Study observations and caveats: Donors in the cohort were predominantly white British and more often female, and clonal diversity was possibly underestimated.

Note on this clone: Antigen unknown.

This specimen consisted of peripheral blood, obtained on day 0 of AZD1222 vaccination. The chain joins TRBV19 to TRBJ2-7; no clear D. The clonotype originates from an adult in good health. CDR3 protein: CASSPRASSSYEQYF. The CDR3 nucleotides are TGTGCCAGTAGTCCCAGAGCCTCGAGCTCCTACGAGCAGTACTTC.